Described below is a single TCR beta chain sequence and its context. Antigen unknown. This sample is drawn from a study of CD8 T cells in ankylosing spondylitis. V was clipped by 3 bases and J by 5 bases; unmatched bases: 9. CDR3 size: 15 residues. CDR1 and CDR2 from the germline V gene are DFQATT and SNEGSKA (reference sequence). Whole-study results and caveats: Earlier work had already found some motif variants in reactive arthritis synovial fluid and blood. In ankylosing spondylitis blood, a motif of seven or eight highly homologous TCR beta variants appeared characteristic.

Construction of TCR beta libraries was performed using quantitative 5'-RACE with molecular barcodes. TCRdb called the 5' RACE reads again in MiXCR, with one record for every CDR3 protein. The sample lists a few hundred thousand distinct CDR3 sequences; less than 10% were seen once. The TCR originated in a male donor with ankylosing spondylitis. The J gene is TRBJ2-7, the V gene TRBV20-1; 11 nucleotides agree with TRBD2. Material for sequencing was blood, either unsorted or a sorted T cell fraction (not recorded which). CDR3 nucleotide sequence: TGCAGTGCTAGGGGGACTAGCGGAGGATTAAACGAGCAGTACTTC. Protein sequence: CSARGTSGGLNEQYF.